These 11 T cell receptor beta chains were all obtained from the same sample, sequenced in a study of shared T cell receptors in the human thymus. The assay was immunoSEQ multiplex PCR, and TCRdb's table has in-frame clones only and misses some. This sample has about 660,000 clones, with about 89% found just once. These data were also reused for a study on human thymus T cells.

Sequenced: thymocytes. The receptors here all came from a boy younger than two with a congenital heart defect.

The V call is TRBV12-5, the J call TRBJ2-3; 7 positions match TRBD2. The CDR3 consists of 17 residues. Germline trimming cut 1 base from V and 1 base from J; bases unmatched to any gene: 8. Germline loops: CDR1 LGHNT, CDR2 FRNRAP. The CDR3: CASGLALERGRTDTQYF. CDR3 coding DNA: TGTGCTAGTGGTTTGGCTCTGGAGCGGGGTCGCACAGATACGCAGTATTTT.

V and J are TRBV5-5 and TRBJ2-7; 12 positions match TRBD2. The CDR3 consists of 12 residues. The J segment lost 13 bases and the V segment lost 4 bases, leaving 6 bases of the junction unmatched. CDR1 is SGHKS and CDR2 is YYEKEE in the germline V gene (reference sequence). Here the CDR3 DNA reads TGTGCCAGCAGCCAACTAGCGGGAGGTTGTTACTTC. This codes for CASSQLAGGCYF.

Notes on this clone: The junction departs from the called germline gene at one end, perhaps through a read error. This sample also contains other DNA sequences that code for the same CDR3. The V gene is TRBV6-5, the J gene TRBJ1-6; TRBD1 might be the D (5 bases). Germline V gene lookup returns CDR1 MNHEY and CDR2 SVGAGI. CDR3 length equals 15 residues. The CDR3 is CASSPGVSYHSPLHF. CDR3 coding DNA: TGTGCCAGCAGTCCGGGGGTTTCCTATCATTCCCCCCTCCACTTT.

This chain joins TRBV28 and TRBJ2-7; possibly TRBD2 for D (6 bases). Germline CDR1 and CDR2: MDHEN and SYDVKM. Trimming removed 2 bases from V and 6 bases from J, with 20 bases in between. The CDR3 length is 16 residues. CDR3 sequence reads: CASSLRPQGGVTEQYF. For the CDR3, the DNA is TGTGCCAGCAGTTTACGCCCCCAGGGCGGGGTAACCGAGCAGTACTTC.

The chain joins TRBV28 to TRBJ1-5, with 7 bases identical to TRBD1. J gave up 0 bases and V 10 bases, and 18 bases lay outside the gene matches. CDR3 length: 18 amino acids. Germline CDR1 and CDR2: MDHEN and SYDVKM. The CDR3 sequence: CATLRDSIFQYSNQPQHF. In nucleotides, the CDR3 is TGTGCCACCCTGCGGGACAGTATATTCCAATATAGCAATCAGCCCCAGCATTTT.

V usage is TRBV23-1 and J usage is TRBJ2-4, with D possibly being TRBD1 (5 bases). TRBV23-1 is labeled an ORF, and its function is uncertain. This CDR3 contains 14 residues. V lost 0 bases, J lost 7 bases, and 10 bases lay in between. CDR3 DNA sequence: TGCGCCAGCAGTCAATCGACAGATCCTAACATTCAGTACTTC. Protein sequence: CASSQSTDPNIQYF.

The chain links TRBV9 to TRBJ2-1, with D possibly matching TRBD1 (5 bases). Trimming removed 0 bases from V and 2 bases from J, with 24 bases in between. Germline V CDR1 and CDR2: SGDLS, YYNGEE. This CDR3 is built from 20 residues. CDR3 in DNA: TGTGCCAGCAGCGTAGCCCCAAGTAGTGCATTGGCGGACACCTACAATGAGCAGTTCTTC. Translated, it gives CASSVAPSSALADTYNEQFF.

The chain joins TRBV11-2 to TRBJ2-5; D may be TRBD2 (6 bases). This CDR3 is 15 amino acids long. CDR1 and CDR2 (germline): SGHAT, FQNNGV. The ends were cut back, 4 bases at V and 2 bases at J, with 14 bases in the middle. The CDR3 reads CASSSPGDLQETQYF. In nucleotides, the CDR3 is TGTGCCAGCAGCTCACCGGGGGACCTACAAGAGACCCAGTACTTC.

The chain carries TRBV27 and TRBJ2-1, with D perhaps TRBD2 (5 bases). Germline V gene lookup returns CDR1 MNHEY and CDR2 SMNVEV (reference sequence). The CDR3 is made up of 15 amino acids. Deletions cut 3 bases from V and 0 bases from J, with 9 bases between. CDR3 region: CASSFIGSSYNEQFF. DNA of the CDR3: TGTGCCAGCAGTTTTATAGGGAGCTCCTACAATGAGCAGTTCTTC.

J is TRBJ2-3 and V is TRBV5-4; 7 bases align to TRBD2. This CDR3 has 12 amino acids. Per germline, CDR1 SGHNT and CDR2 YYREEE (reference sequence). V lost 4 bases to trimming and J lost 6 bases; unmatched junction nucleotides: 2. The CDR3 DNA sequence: TGTGCCAGCAGCCCGCGGGGGGATACGCAGTATTTT. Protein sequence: CASSPRGDTQYF.

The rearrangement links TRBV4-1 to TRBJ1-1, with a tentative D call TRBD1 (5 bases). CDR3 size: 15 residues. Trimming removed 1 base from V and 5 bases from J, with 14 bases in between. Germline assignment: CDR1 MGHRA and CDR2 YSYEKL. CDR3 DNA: TGCGCCAGCAGCCAAGTTGAAGGGGCATTGACTGAAGCTTTCTTT. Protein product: CASSQVEGALTEAFF.